Described below is a single TCR beta chain sequence and its context. The antigen remains undetermined. A read error may be the cause here, since a much bigger clone is one base away. The same CDR3 is also encoded by other DNA sequences in this sample. The data derive from a study of cytomegalovirus exposure and HLA in healthy donors. As for the study in general: It was reported in a later analysis that the same platform had been used for the 120 or so validation repertoires as for the roughly 670 first-cohort repertoires. Study-wide results and caveats: In vitro checks showed that a few CMV-associated chains really do target CMV antigens.

Assay: immunoSEQ multiplex PCR; the TCRdb copy retains only in-frame clones and omits some. The sample has around 170,000 clones; 75% to 90% are singletons. Sample: PBMCs. This clonotype was sampled from a man aged 18 to 30 in good health and CMV-seropositive.

The CDR3 bases are TGTGCCAGCAGTTTAAGAGGTTCCTACGAGCAGTACTTC. Translated, it gives CASSLRGSYEQYF. The chain is built from TRBV27 and TRBJ2-7; D unclear. The CDR3 sequence is 13 residues long. The germline V gene has CDR1 MNHEY and CDR2 SMNVEV (reference sequence). V was clipped by 2 bases and J by 1 base, with 6 bases between them.